This is a list of T cell receptor beta chains from one sample in a study of blood T cell repertoires in COVID-19. Measured with immunoSEQ multiplex PCR; TCRdb has only the in-frame clones, and not every one. Here the sample spans a few hundred thousand clones, approximately 90% being singletons. Sequencing was carried out using PBMCs or T cells enriched from blood (not recorded which). These TCRs come from a woman aged 40 to 50 with acute COVID-19. Each CDR3 is given with its conserved first and last residue. The D gene is left open where the match is weak. The size of a clone is reported for some rows only, either as once, few or many, or as a class for expanded clones.

D,size,V,J,DNA,CDR3
TRBD2,-,TRBV13,TRBJ2-1,TGTGCCAGCAGCTCCAACGGACTAGCGGGAGGAAGGGGATCCTACAATGAGCAGTTCTTC,CASSSNGLAGGRGSYNEQFF
TRBD1,once,TRBV28,TRBJ1-3,TGTGCCAGCAGTTCAGAGGGACAGGGAAATGGAAACACCATATATTTT,CASSSEGQGNGNTIYF
-,few,TRBV23-1,TRBJ1-6,TGCGCCAGCGGACCGACAGGATCTCGAAATTCACCCCTCCACTTT,CASGPTGSRNSPLHF
TRBD1,medium-sized,TRBV4-1,TRBJ1-1,TGCGCCAGCAGTTGGAGGGGGCGCGGGGACACTGAAGCTTTCTTT,CASSWRGRGDTEAFF
-,-,TRBV5-6,TRBJ2-7,TGTGCCAGCAGTCCAGGCCATTACTACGAGCAGTACTTC,CASSPGHYYEQYF
-,-,TRBV4-2,TRBJ2-2,TGTGCCAGCAGCCAATCGACAAAAAACACCGGGGAGCTGTTTTTT,CASSQSTKNTGELFF
-,many,TRBV27,TRBJ2-5,TGTGCCAGCAGTTTAACGGCAGGGTATGAGACCCAGTACTTC,CASSLTAGYETQYF
-,once,TRBV7-2,TRBJ1-3,TGTGCCAGCAGCTTTCAGGTGACCTCTGGAAACACCATATATTTT,CASSFQVTSGNTIYF
TRBD2,-,TRBV7-6,TRBJ2-3,TGTGCCAGCAGCCAGACCGGGACTAGCTTCAGTGGAGATACGCAGTATTTT,CASSQTGTSFSGDTQYF
TRBD1,-,TRBV2,TRBJ2-1,TGTGCCAGCAGAAAGAGGGACAGGAACTTTGGATACAATGAGCAGTTCTTC,CASRKRDRNFGYNEQFF
-,-,TRBV6-4,TRBJ2-7,TGTGCCAGCAGTGAGGGGCCGACCTACGAGCAGTACTTC,CASSEGPTYEQYF
TRBD2,-,TRBV3-1/TRBV3-2,TRBJ2-7,TGTGCCAGCAGCCACTCTAGCGGGAGTCTCTACGAGCAGTACTTC,CASSHSSGSLYEQYF
TRBD2,-,TRBV10-3,TRBJ2-1,TGTGCCATCAGGGCATTAGCGGGAGATGGCAATGAGCAGTTCTTC,CAIRALAGDGNEQFF
TRBD1,few,TRBV2,TRBJ1-5,TGTGCCAGCACCGGGACAGGGGGCTTCAATCAGCCCCAGCATTTT,CASTGTGGFNQPQHF
TRBD2,-,TRBV11-2,TRBJ2-1,TGTGCCAGCAGCCCCTCCCTAGCGGGAAATGAGCAGTTCTTC,CASSPSLAGNEQFF
TRBD1,-,TRBV3-1/TRBV3-2,TRBJ1-1,TGTGCCAGCAGGCCAAGGGACAGGGCGAACACTGAAGCTTTCTTT,CASRPRDRANTEAFF
TRBD1,-,TRBV5-4,TRBJ1-5,TGTGCCAGCAGCTACGGGACAGGGGGAGGGAGCAATCAGCCCCAGCATTTT,CASSYGTGGGSNQPQHF
-,-,TRBV6-5,TRBJ1-6,TGTGCCAGCAGACGGACAGCCCCCGGGGATTCACCCCTCCACTTT,CASRRTAPGDSPLHF
-,-,TRBV28,TRBJ1-1,TGTGCCAGCAGTCCCCACAGGGAAGGAGGTGAAGCTTTCTTT,CASSPHREGGEAFF
-,-,TRBV2,TRBJ1-5,TGTGCCAGCAGCGCCACATATAGCAATCAGCCCCAGCATTTT,CASSATYSNQPQHF
TRBD2,-,TRBV6-5,TRBJ2-5,TGTGCCAGCAGTCCTCTAGCGGCCAAGACCCAGTACTTC,CASSPLAAKTQYF
-,few,TRBV24-1,TRBJ2-7,TGTGCCACCAGTGCGGGGGGCTCACGACTCGAGCAGTACTTC,CATSAGGSRLEQYF
-,-,TRBV7-6,TRBJ2-1,TGTGCCAGCAGCTTAGGAGGTATGGTCTCGTCCATTAAAACCAATGAGCAGTTCTTC,CASSLGGMVSSIKTNEQFF
TRBD2,-,TRBV7-9,TRBJ2-1,TGTGCCAGCAGCCAGACTAGCGGGGCAAACAATGAGCAGTTCTTC,CASSQTSGANNEQFF
-,-,TRBV28,TRBJ2-2,TGTGCCAGCAGTTCAGGACACAACACCGGGGAGCTGTTTTTT,CASSSGHNTGELFF
-,-,TRBV2,TRBJ2-7,TGTGCCAGTCTGGGGGGCTCCTACGAGCAGTACTTC,CASLGGSYEQYF
TRBD1,-,TRBV7-8,TRBJ1-5,TGTGCCAGCAGCTTATCTTTCGGACAGGTCAATCAGCCCCAGCATTTT,CASSLSFGQVNQPQHF
TRBD2,-,TRBV9,TRBJ2-1,TGTGCCAGCAGCGTAGAATGGGGGGGAAGCTCCTACAATGAGCAGTTCTTC,CASSVEWGGSSYNEQFF
-,once,TRBV28,TRBJ1-4,TGTGCCAGCAGCATCGGCAGGGTGGGTAGTGAAAAACTGTTTTTT,CASSIGRVGSEKLFF
-,-,TRBV30,TRBJ2-7,TGTGCCTGGAGTATCTTGGGCCACGAGCAGTACTTC,CAWSILGHEQYF
TRBD1,-,TRBV9,TRBJ2-7,TGTGCCAGCAGCGTAGCACAGGGGGCCGTGGAGCAGTACTTC,CASSVAQGAVEQYF
TRBD1,-,TRBV7-2,TRBJ1-1,TGTGCCAGCAGCTTAGTCGGGACAGGGGCTTCGAACACTGAAGCTTTCTTT,CASSLVGTGASNTEAFF
TRBD2,-,TRBV24-1,TRBJ2-3,TGTGCCACCAGTGACCTCAGGACTAGCGGTCCTGGGACAGATACGCAGTATTTT,CATSDLRTSGPGTDTQYF